This entry features one TCR beta chain sequence. This entry is derived from a study of blood T cell repertoires in COVID-19. The wider study: T cells, B-cell-depleted T cells, or PBMCs supplied cDNA or gDNA.

Data came from immunoSEQ multiplex PCR; TCRdb stores just in-frame clones and leaves some out. The sample shows approximately 220,000 clones, roughly 89% of them seen only once. V lost 9 bases to trimming and J lost 4 bases, with 16 bases between them. Germline CDR1 SGHAT, CDR2 FQNNGV. The CDR3 contains 14 residues. Participant reports of clinical history set cohort assignment. The V gene is TRBV11-2, the J gene TRBJ1-3; D is possibly TRBD1 (5 bases). The TCR sequence derives from a young man who had been exposed to COVID-19. Specimen: PBMCs or T cells enriched from blood (not recorded which). This CDR3 is CASKDGGSGNTIYF. The CDR3 bases are TGTGCCAGTAAGGACGGGGGATCCGGAAACACCATATATTTT. Supplemented by reference TRBV11-2 and TRBJ1-3, the full variable domain reads EAGVAQSPRYKIIEKRQSVAFWCNPISGHATLYWYQQILGQGPKLLIQFQNNGVVDDSQLPKDRFSAERLKGVDSTLKIQPAKLEDSAVYLCASKDGGSGNTIYFGEGSWLTVV.